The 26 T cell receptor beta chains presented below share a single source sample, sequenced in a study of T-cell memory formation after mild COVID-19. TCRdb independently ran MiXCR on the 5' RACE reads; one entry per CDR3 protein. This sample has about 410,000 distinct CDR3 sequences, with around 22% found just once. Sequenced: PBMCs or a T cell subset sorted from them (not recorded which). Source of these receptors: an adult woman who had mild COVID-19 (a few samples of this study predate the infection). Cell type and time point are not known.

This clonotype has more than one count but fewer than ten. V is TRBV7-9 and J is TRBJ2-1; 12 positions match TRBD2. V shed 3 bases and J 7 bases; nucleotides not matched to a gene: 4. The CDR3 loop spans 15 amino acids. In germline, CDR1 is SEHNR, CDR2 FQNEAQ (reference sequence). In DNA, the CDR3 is TGTGCCAGCAGCTTCGGACTAGCGGGACCTAATGAGCAGTTCTTC. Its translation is CASSFGLAGPNEQFF. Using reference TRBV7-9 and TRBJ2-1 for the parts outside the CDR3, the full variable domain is DTGVSQNPRHKITKRGQNVTFRCDPISEHNRLYWYRQTLGQGPEFLTYFQNEAQLEKSRLLSDRFSAERPKGSFSTLEIQRTEQGDSAMYLCASSFGLAGPNEQFFGPGTRLTVL.

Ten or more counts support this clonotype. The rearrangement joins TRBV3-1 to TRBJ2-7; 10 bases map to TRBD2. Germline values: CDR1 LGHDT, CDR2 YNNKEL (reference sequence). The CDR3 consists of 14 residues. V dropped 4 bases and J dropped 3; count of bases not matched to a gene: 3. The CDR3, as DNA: TGTGCCAGCAGCCCTCTAGCGGGAGACTACGAGCAGTACTTC. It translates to CASSPLAGDYEQYF.

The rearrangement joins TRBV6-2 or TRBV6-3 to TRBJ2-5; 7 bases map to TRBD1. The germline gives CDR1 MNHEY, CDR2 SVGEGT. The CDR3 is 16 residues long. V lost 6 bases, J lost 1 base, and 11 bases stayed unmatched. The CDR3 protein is CASRLRDRAGQETQYF. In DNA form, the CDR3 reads TGTGCCAGCAGACTCAGAGACAGGGCGGGCCAAGAGACCCAGTACTTC.

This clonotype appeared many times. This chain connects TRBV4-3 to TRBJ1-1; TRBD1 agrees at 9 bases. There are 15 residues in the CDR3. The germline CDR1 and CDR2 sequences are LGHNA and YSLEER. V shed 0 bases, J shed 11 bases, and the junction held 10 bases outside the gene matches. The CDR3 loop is CASSQDPGQGNTAFF. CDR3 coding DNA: TGCGCCAGCAGCCAAGACCCGGGACAGGGTAATACGGCTTTCTTT.

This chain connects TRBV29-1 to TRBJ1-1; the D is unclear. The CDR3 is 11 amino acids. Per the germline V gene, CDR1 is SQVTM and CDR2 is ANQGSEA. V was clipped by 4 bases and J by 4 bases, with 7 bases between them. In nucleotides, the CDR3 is TGCAGCGTTGCCCATGTCACTGAAGCTTTCTTT. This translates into CSVAHVTEAFF.

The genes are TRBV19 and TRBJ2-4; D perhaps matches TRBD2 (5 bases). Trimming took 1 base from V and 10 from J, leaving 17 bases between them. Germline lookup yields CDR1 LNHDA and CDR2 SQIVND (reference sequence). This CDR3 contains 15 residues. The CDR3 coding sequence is TGTGCCAGTAGTATAGTAGGACTCCCGAGAGGGATTCAGTACTTC. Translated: CASSIVGLPRGIQYF.

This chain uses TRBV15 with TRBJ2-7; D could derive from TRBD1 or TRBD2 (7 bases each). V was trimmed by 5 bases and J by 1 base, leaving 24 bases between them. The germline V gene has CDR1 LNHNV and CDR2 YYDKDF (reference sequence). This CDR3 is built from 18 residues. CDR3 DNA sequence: TGTGCCACCAGCGGGGGGGGTAAGACAGGGCGAAAGTCCTACGAGCAGTACTTC. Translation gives CATSGGGKTGRKSYEQYF. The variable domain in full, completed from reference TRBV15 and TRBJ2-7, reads DAMVIQNPRYQVTQFGKPVTLSCSQTLNHNVMYWYQQKSSQAPKLLFHYYDKDFNNEADTPDNFQSRRPNTSFCFLDIRSPGLGDTAMYLCATSGGGKTGRKSYEQYFGPGTRLTVT.

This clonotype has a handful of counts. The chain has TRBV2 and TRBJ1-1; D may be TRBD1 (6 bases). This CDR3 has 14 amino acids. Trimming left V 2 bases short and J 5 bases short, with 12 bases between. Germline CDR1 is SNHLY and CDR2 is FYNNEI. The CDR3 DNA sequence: TGTGCCAGCAGTGAACGGGGGGCGCGTACTGAAGCTTTCTTT. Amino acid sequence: CASSERGARTEAFF.

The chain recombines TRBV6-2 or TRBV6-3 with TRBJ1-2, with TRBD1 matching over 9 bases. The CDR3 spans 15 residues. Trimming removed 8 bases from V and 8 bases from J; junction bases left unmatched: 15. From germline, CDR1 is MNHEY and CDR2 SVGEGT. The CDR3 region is CASGYAGTGQFGYTF. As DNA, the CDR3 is TGTGCCAGCGGCTATGCCGGGACAGGGCAGTTCGGCTACACCTTC.

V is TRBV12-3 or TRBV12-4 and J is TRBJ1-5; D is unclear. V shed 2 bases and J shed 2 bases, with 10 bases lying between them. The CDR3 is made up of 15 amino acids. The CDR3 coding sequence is TGTGCCAGCAGTTTAATGGCAAGCGGCAATCAGCCCCAGCATTTT. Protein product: CASSLMASGNQPQHF.

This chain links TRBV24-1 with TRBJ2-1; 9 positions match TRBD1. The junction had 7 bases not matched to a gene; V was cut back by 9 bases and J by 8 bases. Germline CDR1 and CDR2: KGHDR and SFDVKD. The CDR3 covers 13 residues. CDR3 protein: CATGTGNLDEQFF. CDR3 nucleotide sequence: TGTGCCACCGGGACAGGGAACTTGGATGAGCAGTTCTTC.

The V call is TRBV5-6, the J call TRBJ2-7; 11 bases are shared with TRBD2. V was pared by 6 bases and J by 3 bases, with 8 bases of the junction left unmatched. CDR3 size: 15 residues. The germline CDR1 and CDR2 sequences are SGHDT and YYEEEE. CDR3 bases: TGTGCCAGCACGGGACTAGCGGTACATAACTACGAGCAGTACTTC. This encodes CASTGLAVHNYEQYF.

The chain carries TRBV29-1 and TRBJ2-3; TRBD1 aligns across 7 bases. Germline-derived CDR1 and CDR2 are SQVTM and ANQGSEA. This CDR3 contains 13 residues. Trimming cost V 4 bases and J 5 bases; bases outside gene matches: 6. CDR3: CSVGGGQGDTQYF. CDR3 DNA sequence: TGCAGCGTTGGAGGGGGCCAGGGAGATACGCAGTATTTT.

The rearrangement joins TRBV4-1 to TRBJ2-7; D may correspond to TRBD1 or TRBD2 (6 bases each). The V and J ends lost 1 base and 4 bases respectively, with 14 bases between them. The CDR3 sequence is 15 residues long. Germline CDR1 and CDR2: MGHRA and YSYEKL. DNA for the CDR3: TGCGCCAGCAGCCAAGGGTGGGGGGCGAGTTACGAGCAGTACTTC. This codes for CASSQGWGASYEQYF.

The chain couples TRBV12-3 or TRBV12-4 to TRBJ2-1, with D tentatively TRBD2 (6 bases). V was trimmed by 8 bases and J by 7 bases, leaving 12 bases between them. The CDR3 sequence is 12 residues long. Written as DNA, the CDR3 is TGTGCCAGCGGGCCCGGGGGAAATGAGCAGTTCTTC. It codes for CASGPGGNEQFF.

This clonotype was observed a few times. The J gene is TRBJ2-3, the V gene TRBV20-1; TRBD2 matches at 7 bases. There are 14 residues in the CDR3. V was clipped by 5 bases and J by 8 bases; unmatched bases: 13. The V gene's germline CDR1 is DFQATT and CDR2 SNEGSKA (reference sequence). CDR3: CSALGLGGVGTQYF. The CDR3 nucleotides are TGCAGTGCTCTCGGACTAGGCGGGGTGGGTACGCAGTATTTT.

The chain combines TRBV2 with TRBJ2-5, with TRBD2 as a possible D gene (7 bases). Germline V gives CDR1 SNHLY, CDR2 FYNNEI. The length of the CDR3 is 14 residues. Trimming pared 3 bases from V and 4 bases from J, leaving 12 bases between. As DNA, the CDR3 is TGTGCCAGCAGTGATATGAGGGGGGGAGAGACCCAGTACTTC. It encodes CASSDMRGGETQYF.

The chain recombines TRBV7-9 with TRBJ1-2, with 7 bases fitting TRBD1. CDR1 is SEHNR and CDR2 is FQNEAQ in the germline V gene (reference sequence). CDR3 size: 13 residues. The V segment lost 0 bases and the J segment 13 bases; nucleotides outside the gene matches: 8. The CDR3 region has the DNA TGTGCCAGCAGCTTAGCGGTGCCGACAGGGTGCACCTTC. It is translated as CASSLAVPTGCTF.

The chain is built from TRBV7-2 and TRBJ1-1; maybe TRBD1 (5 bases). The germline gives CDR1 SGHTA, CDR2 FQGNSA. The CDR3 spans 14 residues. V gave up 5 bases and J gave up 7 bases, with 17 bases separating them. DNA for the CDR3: TGTGCCAGCAGCCAAAACCGCCGGGACGGTGAAGCTTTCTTT. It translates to CASSQNRRDGEAFF.

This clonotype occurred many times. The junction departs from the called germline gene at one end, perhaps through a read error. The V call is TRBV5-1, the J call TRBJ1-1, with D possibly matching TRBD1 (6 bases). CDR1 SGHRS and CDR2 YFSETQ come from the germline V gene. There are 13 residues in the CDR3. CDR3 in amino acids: CASSSGQNTEAFF. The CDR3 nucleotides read TGTGCCAGCAGCTCGGGACAGAACACTGAAGCTTTCTTT. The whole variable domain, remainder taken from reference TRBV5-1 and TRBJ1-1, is KAGVTQTPRYLIKTRGQQVTLSCSPISGHRSVSWYQQTPGQGLQFLFEYFSETQRNKGNFPGRFSGRQFSNSRSEMNVSTLELGDSALYLCASSSGQNTEAFFGQGTRLTVV.

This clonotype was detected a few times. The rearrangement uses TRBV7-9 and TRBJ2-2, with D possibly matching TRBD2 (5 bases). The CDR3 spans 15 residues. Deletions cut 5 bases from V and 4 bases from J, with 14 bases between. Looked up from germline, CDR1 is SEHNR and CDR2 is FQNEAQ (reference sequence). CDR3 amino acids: CASSSFKGGTGELFF. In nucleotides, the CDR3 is TGTGCCAGCAGCAGCTTTAAAGGAGGCACCGGGGAGCTGTTTTTT.

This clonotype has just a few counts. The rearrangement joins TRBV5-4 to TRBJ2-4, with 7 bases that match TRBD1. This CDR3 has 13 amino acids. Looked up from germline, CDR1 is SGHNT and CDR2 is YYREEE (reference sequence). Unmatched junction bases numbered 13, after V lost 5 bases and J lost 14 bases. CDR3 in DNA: TGTGCCAGCAGTTCCTCCGGGACAGCAAATAAGTACTTC. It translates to CASSSSGTANKYF.

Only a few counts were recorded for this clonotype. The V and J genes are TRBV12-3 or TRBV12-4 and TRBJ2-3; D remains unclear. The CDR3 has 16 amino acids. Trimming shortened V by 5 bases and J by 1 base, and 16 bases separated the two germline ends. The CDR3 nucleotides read TGTGCCAGCAGTCTCCCCTCGGCCACAGGCACAGATACGCAGTATTTT. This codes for CASSLPSATGTDTQYF.

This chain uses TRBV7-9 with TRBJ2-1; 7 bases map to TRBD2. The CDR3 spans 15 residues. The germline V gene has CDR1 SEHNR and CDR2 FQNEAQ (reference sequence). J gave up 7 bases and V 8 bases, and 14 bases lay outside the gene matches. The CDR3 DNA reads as TGTGCCAGCTTCAGGTCTGGCGGGAGACGGAATGAGCAGTTCTTC. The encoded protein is CASFRSGGRRNEQFF. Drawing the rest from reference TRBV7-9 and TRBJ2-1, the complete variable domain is DTGVSQNPRHKITKRGQNVTFRCDPISEHNRLYWYRQTLGQGPEFLTYFQNEAQLEKSRLLSDRFSAERPKGSFSTLEIQRTEQGDSAMYLCASFRSGGRRNEQFFGPGTRLTVL.

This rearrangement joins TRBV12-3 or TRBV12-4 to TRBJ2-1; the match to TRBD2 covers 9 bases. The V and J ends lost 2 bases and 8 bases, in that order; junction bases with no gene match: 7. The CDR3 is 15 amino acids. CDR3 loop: CASSLSLAGRYEQFF. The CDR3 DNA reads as TGTGCCAGCAGTTTAAGTCTAGCGGGAAGGTATGAGCAGTTCTTC.

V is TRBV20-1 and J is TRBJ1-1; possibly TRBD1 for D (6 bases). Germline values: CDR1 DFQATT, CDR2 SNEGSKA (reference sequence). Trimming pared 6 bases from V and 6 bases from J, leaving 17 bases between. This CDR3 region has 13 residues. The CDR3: CSARAGGAAEAFF. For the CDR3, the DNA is TGCAGTGCACGAGCCGGGGGGGCCGCTGAAGCTTTCTTT.